Listed below are T cell receptor beta chains from one sample, sequenced in a study of OX40 agonist ivuxolimab in advanced cancers. Some clones are missing from TCRdb's copy, which holds only in-frame ones; the method was immunoSEQ multiplex PCR. The sample holds more than 65,000 clones, more than 70% seen once. The material was CD4+ or CD8+ T cells sorted from blood, obtained in a trial of the OX40 agonist ivuxolimab. The source is an adult with an advanced solid tumor such as melanoma, head and neck, liver or kidney cancer. Each CDR3 is given with its conserved first and last residue. D genes are given only for firm matches. Expanded clones are given a class, and other clones once, few, many or no size at all.

clone_size: .
d_call: .
v_call: TRBV28
j_call: TRBJ2-5
cdr3_nt: TGTGCCAGCAGTTTTCGAGGGACCGAGACCCAGTACTTC
cdr3_aa: CASSFRGTETQYF

clone_size: .
d_call: .
v_call: TRBV7-9
j_call: TRBJ1-2
cdr3_nt: TGTGCCAGCAGCTTACCAGGGTCATATGGCTACACCTTC
cdr3_aa: CASSLPGSYGYTF

clone_size: .
d_call: .
v_call: TRBV10-3
j_call: TRBJ2-7
cdr3_nt: TGTGCCATCAGTGAACCAGGCGAGTCCTACGAGCAGTACTTC
cdr3_aa: CAISEPGESYEQYF

clone_size: .
d_call: .
v_call: TRBV28
j_call: TRBJ2-1
cdr3_nt: TGTGCCAGCAGTGCCGTCGCAGGTGGTGAGCAGTTCTTC
cdr3_aa: CASSAVAGGEQFF

clone_size: .
d_call: .
v_call: TRBV12-5
j_call: TRBJ1-2
cdr3_nt: TGTGCTAGTGGTTTGGCGATTGGAGCGGGCTACACCTTC
cdr3_aa: CASGLAIGAGYTF

clone_size: few
d_call: .
v_call: TRBV5-4
j_call: TRBJ1-1
cdr3_nt: TGTGCCAGCAGCTTGGGTGGGAGTACTGAAGCTTTCTTT
cdr3_aa: CASSLGGSTEAFF

clone_size: .
d_call: .
v_call: TRBV10-2
j_call: TRBJ2-5
cdr3_nt: TGCGCCAGCAGTGAGTCATGGGAGACCCAGTACTTC
cdr3_aa: CASSESWETQYF

clone_size: .
d_call: .
v_call: TRBV5-1
j_call: TRBJ1-1
cdr3_nt: TGCGCCAGCAGCCTTACTCCGGGACAACGGAACACTGAAGCTTTCTTT
cdr3_aa: CASSLTPGQRNTEAFF

clone_size: .
d_call: .
v_call: TRBV15
j_call: TRBJ1-5
cdr3_nt: TGTGCCACCAGCAGAGGGGTTGGTCAGCCCCAGCATTTT
cdr3_aa: CATSRGVGQPQHF

clone_size: .
d_call: TRBD1
v_call: TRBV6-5
j_call: TRBJ2-5
cdr3_nt: TGTGCCAGCAGTTCCGGGACAGGAGGGACCCAGTACTTC
cdr3_aa: CASSSGTGGTQYF

clone_size: .
d_call: .
v_call: TRBV18
j_call: TRBJ1-6
cdr3_nt: TGTGCCAGCTCAGCAACGAGGCAGGGACTGGGGAATTCACCCCTCCACTTT
cdr3_aa: CASSATRQGLGNSPLHF

clone_size: .
d_call: .
v_call: TRBV28
j_call: TRBJ2-1
cdr3_nt: TGTGCCACCAGGGGGGGGGACAGTAGCTCCTACAATGAGCAGTTCTTC
cdr3_aa: CATRGGDSSSYNEQFF

clone_size: .
d_call: .
v_call: TRBV6-1
j_call: TRBJ1-1
cdr3_nt: TGTGCCAGCACCGATGGAACACCCGGCCTATACCAAGCTTTCTTT
cdr3_aa: CASTDGTPGLYQAFF

clone_size: .
d_call: .
v_call: TRBV10-3
j_call: TRBJ2-5
cdr3_nt: TGTGCCATCAGTGAGTCCGGGGGCCGGGAGACCCAGTACTTC
cdr3_aa: CAISESGGRETQYF

clone_size: .
d_call: TRBD2
v_call: TRBV6-1
j_call: TRBJ2-7
cdr3_nt: TGTGCCAGCAGTGAAGAGTCCGAGGGACTAGCGGGGCGCTACGAGCAGTACTTC
cdr3_aa: CASSEESEGLAGRYEQYF

clone_size: .
d_call: .
v_call: TRBV11-1
j_call: TRBJ1-1
cdr3_nt: TGTGCCAGCAGCCAAGGGCCCCAGGGTAACACTGAAGCTTTCTTT
cdr3_aa: CASSQGPQGNTEAFF

clone_size: .
d_call: .
v_call: TRBV19
j_call: TRBJ1-4
cdr3_nt: TGTGCCAGTAGTATACCAGGTGGCGGGGCAACTAATGAAAAACTGTTTTTT
cdr3_aa: CASSIPGGGATNEKLFF

clone_size: .
d_call: .
v_call: TRBV7-9
j_call: TRBJ1-2
cdr3_nt: TGTGCCAGCAGCTTATTGGTGTTGAACTATGGCTACACCTTC
cdr3_aa: CASSLLVLNYGYTF

clone_size: once
d_call: .
v_call: TRBV19
j_call: TRBJ1-5
cdr3_nt: TGTGCCAGTAGTTTCGACAATCAGCCCCAGCATTTT
cdr3_aa: CASSFDNQPQHF

clone_size: .
d_call: .
v_call: TRBV30
j_call: TRBJ1-1
cdr3_nt: TGTGCCTGGAGTATTAAGGCTGAAGCTTTCTTT
cdr3_aa: CAWSIKAEAFF

clone_size: once
d_call: .
v_call: TRBV6-6
j_call: TRBJ2-6
cdr3_nt: TGTGCCAGCAGTTACTCAATCGCTGGGGCCAACGTCCTGACTTTC
cdr3_aa: CASSYSIAGANVLTF

clone_size: .
d_call: .
v_call: TRBV11-1
j_call: TRBJ2-3
cdr3_nt: TGTGCCAGCAGCCCGTCGGTCCAGGATACGCAGTATTTT
cdr3_aa: CASSPSVQDTQYF

clone_size: .
d_call: TRBD2
v_call: TRBV19
j_call: TRBJ2-1
cdr3_nt: TGTGCCAGTAGTATAGATCGGGGGGGTGAGCAGTTCTTC
cdr3_aa: CASSIDRGGEQFF

clone_size: .
d_call: .
v_call: TRBV28
j_call: TRBJ2-7
cdr3_nt: TGTGCCAGCCGGGACGGGGGTACCTACGAGCAGTACTTC
cdr3_aa: CASRDGGTYEQYF

clone_size: .
d_call: .
v_call: TRBV11-2
j_call: TRBJ2-3
cdr3_nt: TGTGCCAGCAGCTTAGCGGGGGGCTCTCGGGGGCAGTATTTT
cdr3_aa: CASSLAGGSRGQYF

clone_size: .
d_call: TRBD1
v_call: TRBV2
j_call: TRBJ1-3
cdr3_nt: TGTGCCAGCAGTGAAACAGGGGCCCTACGATCTGGAAACACCATATATTTT
cdr3_aa: CASSETGALRSGNTIYF

clone_size: .
d_call: .
v_call: TRBV10-3
j_call: TRBJ1-5
cdr3_nt: TGTGCCATCAGTGGCTATAGCAATCAGCCCCAGCATTTT
cdr3_aa: CAISGYSNQPQHF

clone_size: once
d_call: .
v_call: TRBV28
j_call: TRBJ2-7
cdr3_nt: TGTGCCAGCAGTTTCTCTTACGAGCAGTACTTC
cdr3_aa: CASSFSYEQYF

clone_size: .
d_call: TRBD2
v_call: TRBV11-2
j_call: TRBJ2-3
cdr3_nt: TGTGCCAGCAGCTTAGTGGTGGGACTAGCGGGGGAAAGCACAGATACGCAGTATTTT
cdr3_aa: CASSLVVGLAGESTDTQYF

clone_size: .
d_call: .
v_call: TRBV7-9
j_call: TRBJ1-1
cdr3_nt: TGTGCCAGCAGCGCTGTAGCGAACACTGAAGCTTTCTTT
cdr3_aa: CASSAVANTEAFF

clone_size: .
d_call: .
v_call: TRBV19
j_call: TRBJ1-2
cdr3_nt: TGTGCCAGTAGTAATGCGGGAGCTAACTATGGCTACACCTTC
cdr3_aa: CASSNAGANYGYTF

clone_size: .
d_call: .
v_call: TRBV18
j_call: TRBJ2-7
cdr3_nt: TGTGCCAGCTCACCCCGGACACCGACGTCCTACGAGCAGTACTTC
cdr3_aa: CASSPRTPTSYEQYF

clone_size: .
d_call: .
v_call: TRBV6-1
j_call: TRBJ1-1
cdr3_nt: TGTGCCAGCAGCGTTGGACAGCTGAACACTGAAGCTTTCTTT
cdr3_aa: CASSVGQLNTEAFF

clone_size: .
d_call: TRBD2
v_call: TRBV27
j_call: TRBJ2-7
cdr3_nt: TGTGCCAGCAGTTTTGAACTAGCGGGGGGGGGCGAGCAGTACTTC
cdr3_aa: CASSFELAGGGEQYF

clone_size: .
d_call: .
v_call: TRBV14
j_call: TRBJ1-2
cdr3_nt: TGTGCCAGCAGCCATGGGGCCTATGGCTACACCTTC
cdr3_aa: CASSHGAYGYTF

clone_size: .
d_call: .
v_call: TRBV10-3
j_call: TRBJ2-1
cdr3_nt: TGTGCCATCAGTGAGTCGGGGGGTAGCGATGAGCAGTTCTTC
cdr3_aa: CAISESGGSDEQFF

clone_size: .
d_call: .
v_call: TRBV5-1
j_call: TRBJ1-3
cdr3_nt: TGCGCCAGCAGCCCCAGGGGCGACGGAAACACCATATATTTT
cdr3_aa: CASSPRGDGNTIYF

clone_size: .
d_call: .
v_call: TRBV6-5
j_call: TRBJ1-4
cdr3_nt: TGTGCCAGCAGGGACCGGATGAATGAAAAACTGTTTTTT
cdr3_aa: CASRDRMNEKLFF

clone_size: .
d_call: .
v_call: TRBV15
j_call: TRBJ2-5
cdr3_nt: TGTGCCACCAGCAGTTATGAAGGGGGGGGGCTCGGGAAGACCCAGTACTTC
cdr3_aa: CATSSYEGGGLGKTQYF

clone_size: .
d_call: .
v_call: TRBV18
j_call: TRBJ1-6
cdr3_nt: TGTGCCAGCTCACCCCCCGCAGGGAAGGATAATTCACCCCTCCACTTT
cdr3_aa: CASSPPAGKDNSPLHF

clone_size: few
d_call: .
v_call: TRBV21-1
j_call: TRBJ1-1
cdr3_nt: TGTGCCAGATTGAAAGGGGGCAACACTGAAGCTTTCTTT
cdr3_aa: CARLKGGNTEAFF

clone_size: .
d_call: TRBD1
v_call: TRBV15
j_call: TRBJ1-4
cdr3_nt: TGTGCCACCAGCAGAGGGGACAGGGGGCTTTCTAATGAAAAACTGTTTTTT
cdr3_aa: CATSRGDRGLSNEKLFF

clone_size: .
d_call: .
v_call: TRBV18
j_call: TRBJ1-4
cdr3_nt: TGTGCCAGCTCACCAGGTGCAACTAATGAAAAACTGTTTTTT
cdr3_aa: CASSPGATNEKLFF

clone_size: .
d_call: TRBD2
v_call: TRBV7-6
j_call: TRBJ2-1
cdr3_nt: TGTGCCAGCTCCAAATTGCAGCCGGGACTAGCGGGGGGCAATGAGCAGTTCTTC
cdr3_aa: CASSKLQPGLAGGNEQFF

clone_size: .
d_call: .
v_call: TRBV27
j_call: TRBJ1-6
cdr3_nt: TGTGCCAGCAGTTTAAACATCCCCAATTCACCCCTCCACTTT
cdr3_aa: CASSLNIPNSPLHF

clone_size: .
d_call: TRBD1
v_call: TRBV10-3
j_call: TRBJ1-1
cdr3_nt: TGTGCCATCAGTGGGACAGGGGGCGATCGCAACACTGAAGCTTTCTTT
cdr3_aa: CAISGTGGDRNTEAFF

clone_size: .
d_call: .
v_call: TRBV19
j_call: TRBJ1-1
cdr3_nt: TGTGCCAGTAGTATATCAGGGCAACGGGACCAAGCTTTCTTT
cdr3_aa: CASSISGQRDQAFF

clone_size: .
d_call: TRBD2
v_call: TRBV4-1
j_call: TRBJ2-3
cdr3_nt: TGCGCCAGCAGCCACGGACTAGCGGGGATTAGCACAGATACGCAGTATTTT
cdr3_aa: CASSHGLAGISTDTQYF

clone_size: .
d_call: .
v_call: TRBV18
j_call: TRBJ2-7
cdr3_nt: TGTGCCAGCTCACCACCCGTATCCTACGAGCAGTACTTC
cdr3_aa: CASSPPVSYEQYF

clone_size: .
d_call: .
v_call: TRBV10-3
j_call: TRBJ2-3
cdr3_nt: TGTGCCACCAGTGATTCGGCAGAAAGCACAGATACGCAGTATTTT
cdr3_aa: CATSDSAESTDTQYF

clone_size: .
d_call: .
v_call: TRBV2
j_call: TRBJ1-2
cdr3_nt: TGTGCCAGCAGTGAAGAGGCAGGGGATGGCTACACCTTC
cdr3_aa: CASSEEAGDGYTF